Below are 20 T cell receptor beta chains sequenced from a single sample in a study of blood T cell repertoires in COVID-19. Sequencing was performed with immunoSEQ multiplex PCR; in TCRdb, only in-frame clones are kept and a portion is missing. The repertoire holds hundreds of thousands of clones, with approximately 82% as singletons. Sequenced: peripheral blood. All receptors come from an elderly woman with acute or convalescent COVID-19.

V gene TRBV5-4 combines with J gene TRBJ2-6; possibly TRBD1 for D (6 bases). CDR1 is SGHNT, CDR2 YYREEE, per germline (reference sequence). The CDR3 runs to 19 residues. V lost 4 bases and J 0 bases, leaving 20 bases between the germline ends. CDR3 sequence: CASSGPTGRGTSGANVLTF. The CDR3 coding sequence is TGTGCCAGCAGCGGCCCGACAGGAAGGGGTACCTCTGGGGCCAACGTCCTGACTTTC. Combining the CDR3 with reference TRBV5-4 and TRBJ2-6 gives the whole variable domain ETGVTQSPTHLIKTRGQQVTLRCSSQSGHNTVSWYQQALGQGPQFIFQYYREEENGRGNFPPRFSGLQFPNYSSELNVNALELDDSALYLCASSGPTGRGTSGANVLTFGAGSRLTVL.

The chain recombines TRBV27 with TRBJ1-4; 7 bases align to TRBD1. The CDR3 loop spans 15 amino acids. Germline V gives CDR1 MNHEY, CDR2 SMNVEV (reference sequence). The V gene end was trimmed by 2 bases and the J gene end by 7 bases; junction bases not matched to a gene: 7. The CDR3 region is CASSLRRQGGEKLFF. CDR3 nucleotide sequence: TGTGCCAGCAGTTTAAGGCGGCAGGGGGGTGAAAAACTGTTTTTT.

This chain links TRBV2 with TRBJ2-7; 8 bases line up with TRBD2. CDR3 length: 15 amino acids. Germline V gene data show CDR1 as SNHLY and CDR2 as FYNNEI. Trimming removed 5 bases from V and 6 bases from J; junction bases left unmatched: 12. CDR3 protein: CASSTSGSFLSEQYF. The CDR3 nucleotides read TGTGCCAGCAGTACAAGCGGGAGTTTCCTGAGCGAGCAGTACTTC.

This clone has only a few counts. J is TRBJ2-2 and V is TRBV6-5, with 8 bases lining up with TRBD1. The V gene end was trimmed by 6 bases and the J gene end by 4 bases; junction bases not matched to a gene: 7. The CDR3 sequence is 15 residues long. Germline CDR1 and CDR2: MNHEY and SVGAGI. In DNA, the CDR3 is TGTGCCAGCAGCCGGCGGACAGGGAGCACCGGGGAGCTGTTTTTT. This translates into CASSRRTGSTGELFF.

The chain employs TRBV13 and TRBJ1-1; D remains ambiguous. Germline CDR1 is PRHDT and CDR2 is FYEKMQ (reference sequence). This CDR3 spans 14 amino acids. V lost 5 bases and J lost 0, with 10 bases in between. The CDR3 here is CASSHGELNTEAFF. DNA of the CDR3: TGTGCCAGCAGCCACGGGGAGCTGAACACTGAAGCTTTCTTT. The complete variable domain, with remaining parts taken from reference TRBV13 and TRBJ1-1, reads AAGVIQSPRHLIKEKRETATLKCYPIPRHDTVYWYQQGPGQDPQFLISFYEKMQSDKGSIPDRFSAQQFSDYHSELNMSSLELGDSALYFCASSHGELNTEAFFGQGTRLTVV.

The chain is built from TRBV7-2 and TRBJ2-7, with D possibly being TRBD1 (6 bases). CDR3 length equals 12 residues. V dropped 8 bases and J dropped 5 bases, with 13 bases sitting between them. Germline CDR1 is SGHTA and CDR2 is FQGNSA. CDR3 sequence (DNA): TGTGCCAGCTGCCAGGGGTTCGACGAGCAGTACTTC. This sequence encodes CASCQGFDEQYF.

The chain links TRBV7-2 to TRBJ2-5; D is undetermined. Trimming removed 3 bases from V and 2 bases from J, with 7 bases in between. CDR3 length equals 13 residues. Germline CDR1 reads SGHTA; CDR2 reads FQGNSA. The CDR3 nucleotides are TGTGCCAGCAGCTTGTTCGCGCAAGAGACCCAGTACTTC. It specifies CASSLFAQETQYF.

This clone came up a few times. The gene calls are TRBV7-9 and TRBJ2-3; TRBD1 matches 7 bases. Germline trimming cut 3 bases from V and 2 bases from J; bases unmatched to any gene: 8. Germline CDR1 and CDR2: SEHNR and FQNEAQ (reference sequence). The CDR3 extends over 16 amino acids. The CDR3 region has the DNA TGTGCCAGCAGCTTGGAAGGGACAGCCTACACAGATACGCAGTATTTT. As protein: CASSLEGTAYTDTQYF.

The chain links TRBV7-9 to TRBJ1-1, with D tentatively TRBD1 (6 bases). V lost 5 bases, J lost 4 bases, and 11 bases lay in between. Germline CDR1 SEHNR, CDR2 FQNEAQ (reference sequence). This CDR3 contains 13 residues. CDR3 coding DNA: TGTGCCAGCAGCGCAGAACAGGGCACTGAAGCTTTCTTT. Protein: CASSAEQGTEAFF.

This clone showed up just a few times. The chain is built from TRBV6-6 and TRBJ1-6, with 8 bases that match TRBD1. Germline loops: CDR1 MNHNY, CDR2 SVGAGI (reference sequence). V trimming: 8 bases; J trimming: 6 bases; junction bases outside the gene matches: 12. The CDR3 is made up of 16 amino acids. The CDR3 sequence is CASLGQGSPSNSPLHF. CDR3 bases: TGTGCCAGCTTAGGACAGGGCAGCCCTTCTAATTCACCCCTCCACTTT.

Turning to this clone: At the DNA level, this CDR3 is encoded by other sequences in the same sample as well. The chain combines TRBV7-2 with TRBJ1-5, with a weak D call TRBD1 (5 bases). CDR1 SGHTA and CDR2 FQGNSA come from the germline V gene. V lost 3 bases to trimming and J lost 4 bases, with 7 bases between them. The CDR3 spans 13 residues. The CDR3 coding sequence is TGTGCCAGCAGCTTCCGGGGGAATCAGCCCCAGCATTTT. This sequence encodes CASSFRGNQPQHF.

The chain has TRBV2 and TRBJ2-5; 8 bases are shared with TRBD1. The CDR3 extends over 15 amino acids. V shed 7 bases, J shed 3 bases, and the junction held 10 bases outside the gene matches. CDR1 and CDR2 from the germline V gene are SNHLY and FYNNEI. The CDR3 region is CASTPTGTGKETQYF. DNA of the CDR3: TGTGCCAGCACCCCGACCGGGACAGGCAAAGAGACCCAGTACTTC. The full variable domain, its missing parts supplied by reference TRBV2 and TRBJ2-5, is EPEVTQTPSHQVTQMGQEVILRCVPISNHLYFYWYRQILGQKVEFLVSFYNNEISEKSEIFDDQFSVERPDGSNFTLKIRSTKLEDSAMYFCASTPTGTGKETQYFGPGTRLLVL.

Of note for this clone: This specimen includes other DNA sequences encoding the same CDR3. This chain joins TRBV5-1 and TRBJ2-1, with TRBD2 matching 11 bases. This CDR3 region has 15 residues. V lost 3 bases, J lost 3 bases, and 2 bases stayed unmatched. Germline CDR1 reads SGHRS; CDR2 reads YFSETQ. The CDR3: CASSSGLADYNEQFF. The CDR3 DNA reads TGCGCCAGCAGCTCGGGACTAGCGGACTACAATGAGCAGTTCTTC.

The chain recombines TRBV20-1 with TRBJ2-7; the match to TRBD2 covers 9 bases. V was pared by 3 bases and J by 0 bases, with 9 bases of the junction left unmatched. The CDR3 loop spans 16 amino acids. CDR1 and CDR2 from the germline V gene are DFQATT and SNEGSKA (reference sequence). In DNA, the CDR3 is TGCAGTGCTAGTAGGTCAGCTAGCGGGGTCTCCTACGAGCAGTACTTC. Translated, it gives CSASRSASGVSYEQYF.

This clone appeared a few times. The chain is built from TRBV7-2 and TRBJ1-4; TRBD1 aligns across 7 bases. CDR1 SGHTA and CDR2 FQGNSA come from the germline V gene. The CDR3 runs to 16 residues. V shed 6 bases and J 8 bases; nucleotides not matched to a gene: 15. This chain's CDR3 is CASRPATGLRNEKLFF. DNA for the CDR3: TGTGCCAGCAGGCCCGCGACAGGGCTAAGGAACGAAAAACTGTTTTTT.

The CDR3 loop reads CASSRETGSSYNSPLHF. The CDR3 DNA is TGTGCCAGTAGTAGGGAGACAGGGAGCTCCTATAATTCACCCCTCCACTTT. The genes are TRBV19 and TRBJ1-6; 7 positions agree with TRBD1. V was clipped by 4 bases and J by 0 bases; unmatched bases: 6. CDR1 is LNHDA and CDR2 is SQIVND in the germline V gene (reference sequence). The CDR3 loop spans 17 amino acids.

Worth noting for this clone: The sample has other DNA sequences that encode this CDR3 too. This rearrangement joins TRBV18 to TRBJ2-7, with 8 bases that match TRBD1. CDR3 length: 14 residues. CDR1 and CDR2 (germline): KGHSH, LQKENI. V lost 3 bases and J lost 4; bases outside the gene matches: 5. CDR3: CASSPGTGSYEQYF. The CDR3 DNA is TGTGCCAGCTCACCTGGGACAGGTAGTTACGAGCAGTACTTC.

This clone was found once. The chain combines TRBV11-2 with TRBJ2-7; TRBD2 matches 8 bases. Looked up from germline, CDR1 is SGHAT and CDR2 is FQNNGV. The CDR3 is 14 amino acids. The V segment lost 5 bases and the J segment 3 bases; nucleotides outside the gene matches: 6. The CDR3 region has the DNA TGTGCCAGCAGCCTTAGCGGGGTCGGCTACGAGCAGTACTTC. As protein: CASSLSGVGYEQYF.

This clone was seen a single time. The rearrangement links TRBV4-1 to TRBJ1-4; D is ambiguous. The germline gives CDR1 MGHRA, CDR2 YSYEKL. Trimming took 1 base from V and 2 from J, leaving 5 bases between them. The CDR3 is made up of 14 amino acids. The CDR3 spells CASSQGPTNEKLFF. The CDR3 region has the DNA TGCGCCAGCAGCCAAGGGCCCACTAATGAAAAACTGTTTTTT.

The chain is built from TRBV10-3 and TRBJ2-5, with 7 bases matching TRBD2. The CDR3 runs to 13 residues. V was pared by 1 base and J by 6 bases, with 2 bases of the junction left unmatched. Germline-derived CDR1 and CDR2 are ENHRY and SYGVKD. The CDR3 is CAISEYGGKTQYF. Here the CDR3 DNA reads TGTGCCATCAGTGAGTACGGGGGGAAGACCCAGTACTTC.